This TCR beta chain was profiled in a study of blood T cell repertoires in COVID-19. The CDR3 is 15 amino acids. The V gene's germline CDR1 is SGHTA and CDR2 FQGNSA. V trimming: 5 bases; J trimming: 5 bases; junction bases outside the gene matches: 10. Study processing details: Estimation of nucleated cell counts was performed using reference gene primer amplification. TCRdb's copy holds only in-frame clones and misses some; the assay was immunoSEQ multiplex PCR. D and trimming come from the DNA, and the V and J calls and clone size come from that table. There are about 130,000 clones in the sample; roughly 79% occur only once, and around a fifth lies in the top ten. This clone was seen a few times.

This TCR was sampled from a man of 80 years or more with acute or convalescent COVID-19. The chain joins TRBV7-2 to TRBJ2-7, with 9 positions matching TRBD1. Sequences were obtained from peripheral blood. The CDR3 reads CASSRPGQGFDEQYF. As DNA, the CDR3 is TGTGCCAGCAGCCGCCCGGGACAGGGTTTTGACGAGCAGTACTTC.